Listed here are 19 T cell receptor beta chains from one sample, sequenced in a study of OX40 agonist ivuxolimab in advanced cancers. Clones were sequenced by immunoSEQ multiplex PCR, and TCRdb holds only the in-frame ones, with some missing. The sample has some 27,000 clones, 70% to 80% seen once. The specimen was CD4+ or CD8+ T cells sorted from blood, collected in a trial of the OX40 agonist ivuxolimab. Receptors originate from an adult with an advanced solid tumor such as melanoma, head and neck, liver or kidney cancer.

The V and J genes are TRBV7-6 and TRBJ1-5; D gene ambiguous. The CDR3 is 15 residues long. CDR1 and CDR2 (germline): SGHVS, FNYEAQ. Trimming took off 1 base at V and 3 bases at J, with 10 bases between the two ends. CDR3 residues: CASSLEEGNNQPQHF. In nucleotides, the CDR3 is TGTGCCAGCAGCTTAGAGGAGGGAAACAATCAGCCCCAGCATTTT.

The V gene is TRBV10-1, the J gene TRBJ2-1, with TRBD2 matching 8 bases. Trimming took 3 bases from V and 4 from J; bases not matched to a gene: 5. The CDR3 is 15 amino acids. The germline gives CDR1 WNHNN, CDR2 SYGVQD (reference sequence). The CDR3 DNA reads as TGCGCCAGCAGTGACGGGGGGGAAATATACAATGAGCAGTTCTTC. Translation gives CASSDGGEIYNEQFF.

In its sample, this clone is medium-sized. The chain links TRBV29-1 to TRBJ1-1; 9 bases align to TRBD1. The CDR3 loop spans 14 amino acids. Per the germline V gene, CDR1 is SQVTM and CDR2 is ANQGSEA. The trim removed 7 bases at V and 3 bases at J, leaving 9 bases unmatched. As DNA, the CDR3 is TGCAGCGCCACCGGGACAGGGATGGACACTGAAGCTTTCTTT. Translation: CSATGTGMDTEAFF.

This clone turned up a few times. V gene TRBV7-7 combines with J gene TRBJ2-5; the match to TRBD2 covers 10 bases. V lost 5 bases to trimming and J lost 1 base; unmatched junction nucleotides: 4. CDR1 SSHAT and CDR2 FNYEAQ come from the germline V gene (reference sequence). The length of the CDR3 is 15 residues. The CDR3 sequence: CASSTWTSGQETQYF. CDR3 nucleotide sequence: TGTGCCAGCAGCACCTGGACTAGCGGCCAAGAGACCCAGTACTTC.

This clone has a handful of counts. The V gene is TRBV7-6, the J gene TRBJ2-5; D possibly corresponds to TRBD2 (6 bases). Germline CDR1 and CDR2: SGHVS and FNYEAQ. V lost 0 bases and J lost 4, with 12 bases in between. The CDR3 covers 15 residues. The DNA of the CDR3 is TGTGCCAGCAGCTTAGCTGGCGGAGCGGGAGAGACCCAGTACTTC. It encodes CASSLAGGAGETQYF.

The rearrangement uses TRBV5-6 and TRBJ2-1; D unclear. Trimming pared 0 bases from V and 12 bases from J, leaving 7 bases between. The CDR3 spans 11 residues. CDR1 is SGHDT and CDR2 is YYEEEE in the germline V gene. DNA of the CDR3: TGTGCCAGCAGCTTGGGGAGTGGGCAGTTCTTC. Residues: CASSLGSGQFF.

The chain recombines TRBV2 with TRBJ2-7; the D is unclear. V gave up 7 bases and J gave up 0 bases, with 10 bases separating them. The CDR3 spans 13 residues. Per the germline V gene, CDR1 is SNHLY and CDR2 is FYNNEI. The DNA of the CDR3 is TGTGCCAGCAAGGATGGCTCCTCCTACGAGCAGTACTTC. Translation gives CASKDGSSYEQYF.

The chain is built from TRBV28 and TRBJ2-5; D might be TRBD1 (5 bases). This CDR3 comprises 14 residues. Germline loops: CDR1 MDHEN, CDR2 SYDVKM. The germline V and J ends were trimmed by 3 bases and 4 bases, with 12 bases remaining between them. In DNA, the CDR3 is TGTGCCAGCAGTTTCCTAGGTAGGGGAGAGACCCAGTACTTC. It encodes CASSFLGRGETQYF.

V usage is TRBV9 and J usage is TRBJ2-2; D gene unclear. This CDR3 has 13 residues. Trimming removed 0 bases at V and 3 bases at J, with 3 bases between. Germline assignment: CDR1 SGDLS and CDR2 YYNGEE. The CDR3 loop is CASSVDDTGELFF. CDR3 nucleotides: TGTGCCAGCAGCGTAGATGACACCGGGGAGCTGTTTTTT.

The rearrangement uses TRBV5-1 and TRBJ2-7; D may match TRBD1 or TRBD2 (5 bases each). The CDR3 is made up of 15 amino acids. V was cut by 9 bases and J by 1 base, with 20 bases left in between. CDR1 SGHRS and CDR2 YFSETQ come from the germline V gene. DNA for the CDR3: TGCGCCACTACGACCGGGGACGGTGCGTCCTACGAGCAGTACTTC. Protein product: CATTTGDGASYEQYF.

The sample holds one count of this clone. The V and J genes are TRBV27 and TRBJ2-1, with 8 bases matching TRBD2. The ends lost 8 bases at V and 4 bases at J; junction bases unmatched: 7. This CDR3 is built from 14 residues. CDR1 and CDR2 from the germline V gene are MNHEY and SMNVEV (reference sequence). Here the CDR3 DNA reads TGTGCCAGCTACCATAGCGGGGCGTACAATGAGCAGTTCTTC. Residues: CASYHSGAYNEQFF.

This sequence joins TRBV7-8 and TRBJ2-3; D is tentatively TRBD1 or TRBD2 (5 bases each). Trimming stripped 5 bases from V and 4 bases from J, with 10 bases between. The CDR3 is 13 residues long. Germline CDR1 reads SGHVS; CDR2 reads FQNEAQ. CDR3 loop: CASSIGAADTQYF. CDR3 DNA: TGTGCCAGCAGCATCGGGGCCGCAGATACGCAGTATTTT.

This clone was detected a few times. The chain carries TRBV7-2 and TRBJ2-3; D is unresolved. V was pared by 1 base and J by 11 bases, with 16 bases between. Per the germline V gene, CDR1 is SGHTA and CDR2 is FQGNSA. This CDR3 has 14 residues. CDR3 bases: TGTGCCAGCAGCTTAGAAGGCAGTCCTTGGTTGCAGTATTTT. Protein: CASSLEGSPWLQYF.

This rearrangement joins TRBV5-6 to TRBJ2-7, with D unclear. The CDR3 extends over 15 amino acids. V dropped 0 bases and J dropped 0 bases, with 10 bases sitting between them. Germline V gene sequence: CDR1 SGHDT, CDR2 YYEEEE. DNA of the CDR3: TGTGCCAGCAGCTTGGGGGTTTTGACCTCCTACGAGCAGTACTTC. It codes for CASSLGVLTSYEQYF.

The chain recombines TRBV25-1 with TRBJ2-7, with TRBD1 matching 9 bases. CDR3 length: 12 residues. Germline trimming cut 6 bases from V and 7 bases from J; bases unmatched to any gene: 4. Germline CDR1 and CDR2: MGHDK and SYGVNS. The CDR3 nucleotides read TGTGCCAGCAGCCCGGGACAGGGAGAGCAGTACTTC. Protein: CASSPGQGEQYF.

The chain combines TRBV2 with TRBJ2-7; no clear D gene. From germline, CDR1 is SNHLY and CDR2 FYNNEI. This CDR3 contains 10 residues. The V and J ends lost 4 bases and 5 bases respectively, with 3 bases between them. This CDR3 is CASSADEQYF. CDR3 sequence (DNA): TGTGCCAGCAGTGCCGACGAGCAGTACTTC.

The rearrangement links TRBV7-2 to TRBJ1-2, with TRBD1 matching over 11 bases. The CDR3 runs to 15 residues. Germline V gene data show CDR1 as SGHTA and CDR2 as FQGNSA. With V trimmed by 1 base and J by 4 bases, 2 bases remained unmatched. The CDR3 region is CASSLGTGGFYGYTF. The CDR3 coding sequence is TGTGCCAGCAGCTTAGGGACAGGGGGCTTCTATGGCTACACCTTC.

This clone was detected once. The gene calls are TRBV12-5 and TRBJ2-5, with D perhaps matching TRBD1 (6 bases). The CDR3 is 15 amino acids. The germline V gene has CDR1 LGHNT and CDR2 FRNRAP. Trimming took off 7 bases at V and 0 bases at J, with 15 bases between the two ends. CDR3 sequence: CASAHSDRNQETQYF. Written as DNA, the CDR3 is TGTGCTAGTGCCCACTCCGACAGGAACCAAGAGACCCAGTACTTC.

The chain links TRBV2 to TRBJ2-2; weak D call: TRBD2 (5 bases). Germline CDR1 is SNHLY and CDR2 is FYNNEI. The CDR3 runs to 14 residues. Trimming took 4 bases from V and 4 from J, leaving 10 bases between them. CDR3 region: CASSVGAGTGELFF. The DNA of the CDR3 is TGTGCCAGCAGTGTAGGTGCGGGCACCGGGGAGCTGTTTTTT.